This TCR beta chain was sequenced for a study of shared clonotypes between healthy human individuals (dated by TCRdb to about 2020). Concerning the study at large: The cohort included three men and a couple of women between 18 and 49 years of age. Per donor, three plates each were used for CD4 naive and CD4 memory, two for CD8 naive, and one for CD8 memory. The study deeply sequenced blood TCR repertoires of five healthy adults to estimate repertoire size and the extent of clonotype sharing between individuals. To increase sequencing depth and limit assay-specific biases, TCR repertoire library preparation and sequencing were carried out by different laboratories using diverse techniques. Between about 0.8 and 9 billion PBMCs per donor were obtained by leukapheresis.

For the CD8 naive samples, CD45RO-negative cells were positively selected for CCR7, yielding a CD45RA+CCR7+ population from which TemRA cells were excluded. Donors were healthy HIV-negative adults with no recently reported acute infections or vaccinations. Every donor was a Caucasian adult living in Nashville, Tennessee, USA. Blood was collected by leukapheresis, and PBMCs were isolated by Ficoll-Histopaque density gradient centrifugation and then cryopreserved in liquid nitrogen vapor phase. Analytical flow cytometry was used to check the purity and quantity of every magnetically sorted T cell population. Genomic DNA was isolated from each sorted fraction and quantified by UV absorbance on a Nanodrop 2000c. Using the deep immunoSEQ assay, multiplex PCR amplified TCR CDR3 regions from genomic DNA. For each cell subset, the extracted genomic DNA was distributed evenly across all wells of several immunoSEQ 96-well plates, and each plate served as one replicate. For sorted subsets, around 0.2 ug genomic DNA, equal to 30,000 or so T cell genomes, was loaded into each replicate PCR. Purified libraries were measured with a Qubit 3.0 fluorometer, size-checked on a Bioanalyzer 2100, and measured again with the KAPA Library Quantification kit. Every immunoSEQ 96-well plate was sequenced on a separate single-read 150-cycle Illumina NextSeq 550 flow cell. Per the source publication's procedure: Because the immunoSEQ output held only junctional sequences and lacked quality scores, the filtering could not match the filtering applied to full-length reads. To assign V/J genes and CDR3, sequences were annotated against IMGT germline references using PyIR, a Python wrapper for IgBLAST v1.9. Reads were removed for weak V/J assignments (E-value above 1e-6), missing CDR3, stop codons, out-of-frame junctions, or ambiguous translated residues. V3J clonotypes were defined as sequences sharing the same inferred V gene, J gene, and CDR3 amino acid sequence. Percentage overlap between repertoires was computed as shared unique clonotypes divided by the size of the smaller repertoire. Three approaches were used to assess repertoire richness: RTK rarefaction, the Chao1 estimator, and Recon v2.1 estimates of unobserved clonotypes. Generation probabilities were computed with OLGA for all TCRbeta clonotypes obtained by the gDNA method from several donors. Entries here come from immuneACCESS through TCRdb and include only in-frame sequences with V and J called. Some clones fail to appear in such tables; in the studies checked, an unresolved V gene covers under half of the shortfall, and the cause of the remainder is unknown. The D gene and trimming were derived from the DNA, and the V and J assignments and clone size from that table. Present in this sample are 600,000 or so clones, about 98% of which were seen just once. The ten largest clones capture 0.3% of the sample.

Reading from cysteine to phenylalanine, the CDR3 counts 18 amino acids. Only the CDR3 DNA stays, 54 bases, in frame from base 1. The germline V gene sets CDR1 to LGHNA and CDR2 to YSLEER. V is pruned by 0 bases and J by 6 bases, leaving 9 bases of the junction without a gene match. Summary of the overall study and its limitations: Estimated clonotype richness was generally larger for naive than for memory subsets. Compared with non-shared clonotypes, the clonotypes found in all four sorted-subset donors had higher generation probabilities. Sampling was limited to blood, and TCR repertoires in tissue likely differ from TCR repertoires in blood. Pairwise subsampling led to the expectation that sequencing depth would affect the degree of clonotype sharing among donors. Rarefaction of sorted-subset datasets indicated incomplete sequencing despite the large sequencing depth. Sharing across a few donors was observed for approximately 5% of naive CD4, less than 4% of naive CD8, over 2% of memory CD4, and approximately 0.41% of memory CD8 clonotypes. Because the study included a small number of donors, the genetic and exposure-history diversity represented was limited.

This clone is a singleton in its sample. Its cognate antigen has yet to be identified. No clone much larger than this one lies a single base away; base qualities are absent. This receptor chain uses TRBV4-3 and TRBJ2-1, with 12 bases in between that match TRBD2. Material for sequencing was naive CD8+ T cells sorted from blood. The sample's cell subset or site label, decoded: CD45RA+CCR7+. The receptor was derived from a man aged 25-45 years in good health. This receptor has the CDR3 CASSQEMSSGRARNEQFF. The nucleotide sequence reads as follows: TGCGCCAGCAGCCAAGAGATGTCTAGCGGGAGGGCCCGCAATGAGCAGTTCTTC.